The rows below give T cell receptor beta chains drawn from one sample of a study of human T cells and chemical hapten exposure. MiXCR, run by TCRdb on the RACE reads, gives a single entry per CDR3 protein. The profile shows some 84,000 distinct CDR3 sequences, 7.5% to 9.5% of them singletons. This sample comprised whole blood, obtained in connection with sensitization to the hapten diphenylcyclopropenone (DPC). The receptors were sampled from a man in his forties with alopecia areata. Some clones in this sample may be carry-over from other donors' samples. The CDR3 runs from the conserved cysteine through the conserved F or W. The D gene is left open where the match is weak. Rows give clone size only sometimes, using once, few, many, or a class for an expanded clone.

V gene,CDR3 length,D gene,clone size,J gene,CDR3 DNA,CDR3 protein
TRBV6-6,13,NA,few,TRBJ1-1,TGTGCCAGCAACTGGCAGGGGTTGACTGAAGCTTTCTTT,CASNWQGLTEAFF
TRBV30,13,NA,NA,TRBJ1-6,TGTGCCTGGAGTCCCGGGTGGGATTCACCCCTCCACTTT,CAWSPGWDSPLHF
TRBV11-1,14,NA,few,TRBJ2-4,TGTGCCAGCAGCCCAGCTCTAGCCAAAAACATTCAGTACTTC,CASSPALAKNIQYF
TRBV9,15,TRBD2,NA,TRBJ2-3,TGTGCCAGCAGCTTAGGCGCGGGAGCTCTAGATACGCAGTATTTT,CASSLGAGALDTQYF
TRBV11-1,15,TRBD2,few,TRBJ2-7,TGTGCCAGCAGCTTAGCCTCCGGGACTAGCGAAGAGCAGTACTTC,CASSLASGTSEEQYF
TRBV14,16,TRBD2,NA,TRBJ2-1,TGTGCCAGCAGCCAAGTGGGTAGCGGGAGCTACAATGAGCAGTTCTTC,CASSQVGSGSYNEQFF
TRBV24-1,12,NA,many,TRBJ1-5,TGTGCCACCAGTGATTTTGACAGACCCCAGCATTTT,CATSDFDRPQHF
TRBV12-3/TRBV12-4,14,NA,few,TRBJ2-1,TGTGCCACCAAAACCCCAAGCTCCTACAATGAGCAGTTCTTC,CATKTPSSYNEQFF
TRBV9,15,NA,few,TRBJ2-5,TGTGCCAGCAGCACCAGCCAAACTCCACGGGAGACCCAGTACTTC,CASSTSQTPRETQYF
TRBV3-1,15,NA,NA,TRBJ1-1,TGTGCCAGCAGCCAAGGGGGGGGCTTTGGCGCTGAAGCTTTCTTT,CASSQGGGFGAEAFF
TRBV6-6,17,NA,many,TRBJ1-3,TGTGCCAGCAGTTATTCTGATAGATTCTTCTCTGGAAACACCATATATTTT,CASSYSDRFFSGNTIYF
TRBV5-4,16,TRBD1,NA,TRBJ1-1,TGTGCCAGCAAGCGGGACAGGGGGCTTATAAACACTGAAGCTTTCTTT,CASKRDRGLINTEAFF
TRBV7-2,18,TRBD1,NA,TRBJ2-7,TGTGCCAGCAGCTTAGCCCCCAGACCGACAGGGGGCCAAGGAGAGGAGTACTTC,CASSLAPRPTGGQGEEYF
TRBV20-1,14,NA,few,TRBJ1-4,TGCAGTGGGAAAGGTGGGGGCGGGAATGAAAAACTGTTTTTT,CSGKGGGGNEKLFF
TRBV6-2/TRBV6-3,12,NA,NA,TRBJ1-2,TGTGCCAGCAGCGGGACCAACTATGGCTACACCTTC,CASSGTNYGYTF
TRBV29-1,16,NA,NA,TRBJ2-5,TGCAGCGTTGATCAACCCCTGGGCCGGGAACAAGAGACCCAGTACTTC,CSVDQPLGREQETQYF
TRBV19,15,TRBD1,few,TRBJ2-5,TGTGCCAGTAGTACCTACCCGGGACAGCAAGAGACCCAGTACTTC,CASSTYPGQQETQYF
TRBV5-1,13,NA,many,TRBJ2-3,TGCGCCAGCAGCTTACAGGGCACAGATACGCAGTATTTT,CASSLQGTDTQYF
TRBV27,15,NA,many,TRBJ1-4,TGTGCCAGCAGTTTAGAGGAGGCAACTAATGAAAAACTGTTTTTT,CASSLEEATNEKLFF
TRBV10-3,14,NA,many,TRBJ1-5,TGTGCCATCAAGGAGGCTGATAGCAATCAGCCCCAGCATTTT,CAIKEADSNQPQHF
TRBV6-2/TRBV6-3,19,TRBD1,many,TRBJ1-1,TGTGCCAGCAGTTACTCGCTTTTTGGGACAGGGTCGTATAACACTGAAGCTTTCTTT,CASSYSLFGTGSYNTEAFF
TRBV7-2,17,TRBD2,many,TRBJ2-1,TGTGCCAGCAGCAAACCCGGGACTAGCGTCCCGTCGGGTGAGCAGTTCTTC,CASSKPGTSVPSGEQFF
TRBV9,13,NA,NA,TRBJ2-3,TGTGCCAGCAGCCGACAGTTTGGAGATACGCAGTATTTT,CASSRQFGDTQYF
TRBV6-5,13,NA,NA,TRBJ2-5,TGTGCCAGCCGCGGGACCATCCAAGAGACCCAGTACTTC,CASRGTIQETQYF
TRBV25-1,15,TRBD1,many,TRBJ1-4,TGTGCCAGCAGGCCCGGGACAGGGTATTATGAAAAACTGTTTTTT,CASRPGTGYYEKLFF
TRBV20-1,15,TRBD2,many,TRBJ2-2,TGCAGTGCTTTTCGAGCGGGAGGAAACACCGGGGAGCTGTTTTTT,CSAFRAGGNTGELFF
TRBV28,15,NA,few,TRBJ2-7,TGTGCCAGCAGTGCGGCTCGGCGGATCCCCTACGAGCAGTACTTC,CASSAARRIPYEQYF
TRBV7-9,13,NA,few,TRBJ2-3,TGTGCCAGCAGCTTAACACAGGGAGATACGCAGTATTTT,CASSLTQGDTQYF
TRBV7-9,14,TRBD2,NA,TRBJ2-4,TGTGCCAGCAGCTCGGGACTAGACTCTGGCATTCAGTACTTC,CASSSGLDSGIQYF
TRBV27,15,NA,many,TRBJ2-1,TGTGCCAGCAGTGTAACCCGGGACTCCCTCGAGGAGCAGTTCTTC,CASSVTRDSLEEQFF
TRBV5-4,16,TRBD2,NA,TRBJ2-2,TGTGCCAGCAGCCCCTCCGCTGGGAGGGAGGCCGGGGAGCTGTTTTTT,CASSPSAGREAGELFF
TRBV12-3/TRBV12-4,11,NA,NA,TRBJ1-3,TGTGCCAGCAGTTTCACCACGGGAATATATTTT,CASSFTTGIYF
TRBV20-1,15,TRBD2,NA,TRBJ2-1,TGCAGTGCGCCGACTAGCGGGAGGGCCTACAATGAGCAGTTCTTC,CSAPTSGRAYNEQFF
TRBV7-2,17,TRBD2,NA,TRBJ2-1,TGTGCCAGCAGCTTAGGGACCGGAGGACTAGCGGGGAATGAGCAGTTCTTC,CASSLGTGGLAGNEQFF
TRBV28,13,TRBD1,few,TRBJ1-1,TGTGCCAGCAGATCGGAGGGGGCGACTGAAGCTTTCTTT,CASRSEGATEAFF
TRBV4-1,13,NA,few,TRBJ2-3,TGCGCCAGCAGCCAAGGACCCGGCGATACGCAGTATTTT,CASSQGPGDTQYF
TRBV11-2,15,TRBD2,few,TRBJ2-1,TGTGCCAGCAGCTTAACCGGGACTAACTACAATGAGCAGTTCTTC,CASSLTGTNYNEQFF
TRBV9,14,NA,few,TRBJ2-7,TGTGCCAGCAGCGAGTCTGGGGTCTCCTACGAGCAGTACTTC,CASSESGVSYEQYF
TRBV6-2/TRBV6-3,12,NA,many,TRBJ2-4,TGTGCCAGCAATCGCGGCAAAAACATTCAGTACTTC,CASNRGKNIQYF
TRBV7-2,15,TRBD2,many,TRBJ2-1,TGTGCCAGCAGCCGAACCCGGACTAGCCGCAATGAGCAGTTCTTC,CASSRTRTSRNEQFF
TRBV29-1,14,TRBD1,few,TRBJ1-1,TGCAGCGTTGAGGCAGGGGGTAGGGGCACTGAAGCTTTCTTT,CSVEAGGRGTEAFF
TRBV3-1,17,NA,NA,TRBJ1-4,TGTGCCAGCAGCCAACTGTCGGGGCTCCTAACTAATGAAAAACTGTTTTTT,CASSQLSGLLTNEKLFF
TRBV28,15,NA,NA,TRBJ1-3,TGTGCCAGCAGTCCTTCCGGGGGGCCAAGAAACACCATATATTTT,CASSPSGGPRNTIYF
TRBV18,15,NA,NA,TRBJ2-1,TGTGCCAGCTCACCAGGGACATCGTCCCCCAATGAGCAGTTCTTC,CASSPGTSSPNEQFF
TRBV13,17,TRBD2,many,TRBJ2-7,TGTGCCAGCAGCTCACCAATTAGCGGGAGCACCCACTACGAGCAGTACTTC,CASSSPISGSTHYEQYF
TRBV20-1,12,NA,many,TRBJ2-1,TGCAGTGCTCCAGGACCGGGGGTTGAGCAGTTCTTC,CSAPGPGVEQFF
TRBV28,13,NA,NA,TRBJ2-3,TGTGCCAGCAGTCCCCGGACAACAGATACGCAGTATTTT,CASSPRTTDTQYF
TRBV19,19,TRBD2,NA,TRBJ2-1,TGTGCCAGTAGTATAGATCGGGTAGCGGGGAAAACTAATCCCAATGAGCAGTTCTTC,CASSIDRVAGKTNPNEQFF
TRBV10-3,15,TRBD2,few,TRBJ2-1,TGTGCCATCATCGAGGGAATAGCGGGAGGGAGTGAGCAGTTCTTC,CAIIEGIAGGSEQFF
TRBV5-1,13,NA,NA,TRBJ2-1,TGCGCCAGCAGCCTCATACAGGGCAATGAGCAGTTCTTC,CASSLIQGNEQFF
TRBV4-3,16,NA,many,TRBJ1-2,TGCGCCAGCAGCCTCCTTCTCCAACAGCTAGGCTATGGCTACACCTTC,CASSLLLQQLGYGYTF
TRBV7-2,13,NA,few,TRBJ1-2,TGTGCCAGCAGCTTAGAGCAGGGGCATGGCTACACCTTC,CASSLEQGHGYTF
TRBV4-3,17,NA,NA,TRBJ2-3,TGCGCCAGCAGCCAAGATAGGGGCGGAGGGGGGCCAGATACGCAGTATTTT,CASSQDRGGGGPDTQYF
TRBV6-6,17,TRBD1,few,TRBJ2-1,TGTGCCAGCAGTTACTGGGGACAGGTTGGCCAGTTTAATGAGCAGTTCTTC,CASSYWGQVGQFNEQFF
TRBV28,18,NA,few,TRBJ1-5,TGTGCCAGCAGTTCAATATGGGCCTCAGGGGATAGCAATCAGCCCCAGCATTTT,CASSSIWASGDSNQPQHF